Sequencing of this TCR beta chain was carried out in a study of cytomegalovirus exposure and HLA in healthy donors. Background on the study: In a previous analysis, 100 million to 140 million unique TCR beta sequences were found from some 180 million T cells.

Study-wide results and caveats: Per published reports, the classifier diagnosed cytomegalovirus status with high specificity and sensitivity.

The PCR made use of 60 Vbeta and 13 Jbeta primers. Profiled with immunoSEQ multiplex PCR; TCRdb holds only in-frame clones, not every one. The table has 95,000 to 150,000 clones, approximately 75% seen once. The CDR3 is made up of 13 amino acids. V was trimmed by 6 bases and J by 2 bases, leaving 9 bases between them. CDR1 MDHEN and CDR2 SYDVKM come from the germline V gene. This clone was seen more than once but under ten times. As yet, its antigen is unknown. The V and J genes are TRBV28 and TRBJ2-3; no clear D. The material sequenced was PBMCs. This clonotype originated in a woman in her fifties or sixties in good health and CMV-seronegative. The CDR3 region is CASSLRVTDTQYF. In nucleotides, the CDR3 is TGTGCCAGCAGCCTCCGAGTCACAGATACGCAGTATTTT.